This T cell receptor beta chain was identified in a study of cytomegalovirus exposure and HLA in healthy donors. The method was immunoSEQ multiplex PCR; TCRdb's version includes in-frame clones alone and lacks a portion of them. The sample lists some 150,000 clones; 85% to 90% were seen once. V lost 7 bases, J lost 6 bases, and 18 bases lay in between. The germline V gene encodes CDR1 MNHNS and CDR2 SASEGT. This CDR3 contains 14 residues. The sequencing sample was made of PBMCs. The chain recombines TRBV6-1 with TRBJ1-1; D is possibly TRBD1 (5 bases). This clonotype originated in a woman between 18 and 29 years old in good health and CMV-seropositive. As DNA, the CDR3 is TGTGCCAGCATTGCGACAGTGCTGATGGCTGAAGCTTTCTTT. Translating gives CASIATVLMAEAFF.